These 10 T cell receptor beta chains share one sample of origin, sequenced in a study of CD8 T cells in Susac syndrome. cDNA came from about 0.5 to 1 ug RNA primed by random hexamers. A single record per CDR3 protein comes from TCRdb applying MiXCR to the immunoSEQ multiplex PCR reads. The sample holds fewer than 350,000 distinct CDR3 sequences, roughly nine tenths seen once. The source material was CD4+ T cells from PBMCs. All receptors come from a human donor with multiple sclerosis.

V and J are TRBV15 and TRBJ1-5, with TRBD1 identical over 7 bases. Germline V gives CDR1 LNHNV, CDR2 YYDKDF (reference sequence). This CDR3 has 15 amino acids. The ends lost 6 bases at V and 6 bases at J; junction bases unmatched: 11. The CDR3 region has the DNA TGTGCCACCAGAGGGGGCAGGGGGAGAATTCAGCCCCAGCATTTT. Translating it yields CATRGGRGRIQPQHF.

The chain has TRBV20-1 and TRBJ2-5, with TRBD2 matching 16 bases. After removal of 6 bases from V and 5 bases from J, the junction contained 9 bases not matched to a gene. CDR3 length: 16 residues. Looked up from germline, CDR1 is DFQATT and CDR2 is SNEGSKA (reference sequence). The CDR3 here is CSADGTSGGAGETQYF. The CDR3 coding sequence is TGCAGTGCGGATGGGACTAGCGGGGGGGCGGGGGAGACCCAGTACTTC.

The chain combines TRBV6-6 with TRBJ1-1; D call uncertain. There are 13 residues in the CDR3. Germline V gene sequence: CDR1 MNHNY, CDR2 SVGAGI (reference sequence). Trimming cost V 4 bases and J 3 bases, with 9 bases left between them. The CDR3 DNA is TGTGCCAGCAGTTCCGTGGGAGACACTGAAGCTTTCTTT. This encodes CASSSVGDTEAFF.

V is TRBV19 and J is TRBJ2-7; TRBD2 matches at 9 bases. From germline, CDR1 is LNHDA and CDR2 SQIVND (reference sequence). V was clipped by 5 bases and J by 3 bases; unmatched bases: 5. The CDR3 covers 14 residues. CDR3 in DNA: TGTGCCAGTAGTCAGCGGGGGGCCGTCTACGAGCAGTACTTC. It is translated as CASSQRGAVYEQYF.

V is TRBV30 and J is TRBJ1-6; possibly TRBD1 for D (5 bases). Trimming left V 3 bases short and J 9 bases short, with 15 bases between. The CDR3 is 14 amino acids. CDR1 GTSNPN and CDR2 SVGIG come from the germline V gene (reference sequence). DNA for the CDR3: TGTGCCTGGAGGAGAGACAGAGTAAGTTCACCCCTCCACTTT. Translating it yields CAWRRDRVSSPLHF.

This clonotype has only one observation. The CDR3 region has the DNA TGCGCCAGCAGCGCCCGACGATCAGGACGGGAGACCCAGTACTTC. This gives the protein CASSARRSGRETQYF. The V call is TRBV5-1, the J call TRBJ2-5; D remains ambiguous. The CDR3 length is 15 residues. V was pared by 4 bases and J by 5 bases, with 18 bases between. CDR1 SGHRS and CDR2 YFSETQ come from the germline V gene. Full variable domain (outside the CDR3, taken from reference TRBV5-1 and TRBJ2-5): KAGVTQTPRYLIKTRGQQVTLSCSPISGHRSVSWYQQTPGQGLQFLFEYFSETQRNKGNFPGRFSGRQFSNSRSEMNVSTLELGDSALYLCASSARRSGRETQYFGPGTRLLVL.

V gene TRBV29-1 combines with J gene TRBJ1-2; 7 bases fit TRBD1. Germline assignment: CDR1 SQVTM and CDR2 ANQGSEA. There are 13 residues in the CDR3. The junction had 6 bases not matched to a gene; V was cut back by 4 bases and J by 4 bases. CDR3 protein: CSVGGGRTYGYTF. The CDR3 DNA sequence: TGCAGCGTTGGAGGGGGCAGGACCTATGGCTACACCTTC.

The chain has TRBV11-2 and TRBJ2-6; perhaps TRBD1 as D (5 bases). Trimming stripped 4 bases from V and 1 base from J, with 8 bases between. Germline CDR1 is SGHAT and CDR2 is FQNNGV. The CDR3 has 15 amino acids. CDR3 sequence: CASSYQGSGANVLTF. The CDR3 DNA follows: TGTGCCAGCAGCTATCAGGGATCTGGGGCCAACGTCCTGACTTTC. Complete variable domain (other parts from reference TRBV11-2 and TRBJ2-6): EAGVAQSPRYKIIEKRQSVAFWCNPISGHATLYWYQQILGQGPKLLIQFQNNGVVDDSQLPKDRFSAERLKGVDSTLKIQPAKLEDSAVYLCASSYQGSGANVLTFGAGSRLTVL.

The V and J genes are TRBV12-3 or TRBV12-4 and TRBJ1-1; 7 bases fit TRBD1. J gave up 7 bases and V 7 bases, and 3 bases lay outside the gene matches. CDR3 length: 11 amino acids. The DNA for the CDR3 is TGTGCCAGCACCCGACAGGGTGAAGCTTTCTTT. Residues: CASTRQGEAFF.

CDR3: CASSLVGGISYGYTF. DNA for the CDR3: TGTGCCAGCAGCTTAGTGGGTGGAATTTCATATGGCTACACCTTC. The chain links TRBV7-9 to TRBJ1-2; D not certain. Germline V gives CDR1 SEHNR, CDR2 FQNEAQ (reference sequence). This CDR3 is built from 15 residues. V was trimmed by 1 base and J by 5 bases, leaving 14 bases between them.